This TCR beta chain was retrieved from a study of cytomegalovirus exposure and HLA in healthy donors. Donors likely had unrecorded immune exposures despite being nominally healthy when sampled. 60 Vbeta and 13 Jbeta primers were used in PCR. As processed by the authors: As a later analysis found, there were 70 million to 90 million unique TCR beta chains, of which roughly 11 million were shared. Sequenced by immunoSEQ multiplex PCR; TCRdb stores in-frame clones only, minus some. V and J calls and clone size are as listed in that table; D and trimming were resolved from the DNA. There are some 210,000 clones in the sample; around 73% occur only once, and over 3.5% lies in the top ten. The CDR3 totals 16 residues. V gave up 1 base and J gave up 7 bases; unmatched junction bases: 10. From germline, CDR1 is SEHNR and CDR2 FQNEAQ (reference sequence). Comment on this clone: No antigen is known for it.

Notes on the study in general: Associated with HLA alleles at 0.05 false discovery rate in a later analysis were some 18,000 TCR beta sequences.

The receptor was derived from a male donor in good health and CMV-seronegative. The sample comprised PBMCs. This chain uses TRBV7-9 with TRBJ2-1; 7 bases line up with TRBD2. The CDR3 coding sequence is TGTGCCAGCAGCTTAGTGGGAGGGCTAAGATCGAATGAGCAGTTCTTC. Translation: CASSLVGGLRSNEQFF.